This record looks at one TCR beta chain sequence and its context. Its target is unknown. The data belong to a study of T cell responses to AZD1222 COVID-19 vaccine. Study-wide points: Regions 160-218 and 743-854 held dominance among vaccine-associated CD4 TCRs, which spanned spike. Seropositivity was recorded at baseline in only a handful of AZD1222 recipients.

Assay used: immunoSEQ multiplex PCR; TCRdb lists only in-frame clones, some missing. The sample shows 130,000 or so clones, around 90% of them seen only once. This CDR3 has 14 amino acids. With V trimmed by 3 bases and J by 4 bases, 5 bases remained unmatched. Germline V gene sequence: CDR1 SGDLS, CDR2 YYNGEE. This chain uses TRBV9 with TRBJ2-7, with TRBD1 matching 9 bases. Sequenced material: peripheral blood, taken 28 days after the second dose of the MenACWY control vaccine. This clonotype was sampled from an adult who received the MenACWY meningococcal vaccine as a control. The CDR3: CASSDTTGGYEQYF. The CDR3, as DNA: TGTGCCAGCAGCGATACGACAGGGGGATACGAGCAGTACTTC.